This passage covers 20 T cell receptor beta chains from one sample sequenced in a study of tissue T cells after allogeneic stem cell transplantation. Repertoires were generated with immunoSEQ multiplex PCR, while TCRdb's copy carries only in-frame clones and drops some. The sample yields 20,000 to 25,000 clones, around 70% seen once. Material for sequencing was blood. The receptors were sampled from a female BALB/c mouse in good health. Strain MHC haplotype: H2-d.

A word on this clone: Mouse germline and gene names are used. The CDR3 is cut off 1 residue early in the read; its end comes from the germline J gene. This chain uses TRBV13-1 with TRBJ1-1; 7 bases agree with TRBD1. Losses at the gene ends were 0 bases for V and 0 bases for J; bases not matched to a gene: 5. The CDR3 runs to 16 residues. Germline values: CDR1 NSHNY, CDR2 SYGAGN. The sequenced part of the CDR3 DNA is TGTGCCAGCAGTGATGCCAGGGGGAGTGCAAACACAGAAGTCTTC. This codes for CASSDARGSANTEVF. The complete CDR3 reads CASSDARGSANTEVFF.

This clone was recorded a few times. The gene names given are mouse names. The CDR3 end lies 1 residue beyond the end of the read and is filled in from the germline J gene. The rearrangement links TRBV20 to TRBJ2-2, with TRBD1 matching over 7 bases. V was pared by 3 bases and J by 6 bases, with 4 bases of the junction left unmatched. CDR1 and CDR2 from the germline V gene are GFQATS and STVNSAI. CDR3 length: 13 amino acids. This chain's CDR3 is CGASLGQAGQLYF. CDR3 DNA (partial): TGTGGTGCTAGTCTCGGACAGGCCGGGCAGCTCTAC.

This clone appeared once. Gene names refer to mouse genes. The DNA read from the CDR3 is TGTGCCAGCAGCCAAGATCACAGGGGGGCTAGTGCAGAAACGCTGTAT. Protein: CASSQDHRGASAETLY. The full CDR3 reads CASSQDHRGASAETLYF. The J gene is TRBJ2-3, the V gene TRBV5, with a tentative D call TRBD1 (8 bases). With the read ending 1 residue before the CDR3 end, the germline J gene is used to fill in that end. The ends were cut back, 0 bases at V and 0 bases at J, with 13 bases in the middle. CDR1 is LGHNA and CDR2 is YNLKQL in the germline V gene (reference sequence). The CDR3 totals 17 residues.

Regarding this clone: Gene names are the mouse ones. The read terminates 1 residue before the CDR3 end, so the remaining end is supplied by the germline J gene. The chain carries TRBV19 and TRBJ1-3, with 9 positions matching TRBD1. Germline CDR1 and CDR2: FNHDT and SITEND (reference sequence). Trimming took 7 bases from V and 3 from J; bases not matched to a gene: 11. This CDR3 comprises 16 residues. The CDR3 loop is CASQITGTGFGNTLYF. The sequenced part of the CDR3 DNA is TGTGCCAGCCAGATAACCGGGACAGGGTTTGGAAATACGCTCTAT.

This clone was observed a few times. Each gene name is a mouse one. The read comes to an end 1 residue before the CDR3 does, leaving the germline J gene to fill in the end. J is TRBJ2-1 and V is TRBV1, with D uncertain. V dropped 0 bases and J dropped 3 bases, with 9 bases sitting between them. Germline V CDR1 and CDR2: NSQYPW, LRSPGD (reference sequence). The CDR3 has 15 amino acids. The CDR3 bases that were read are TGCACCTGCAGTGCAGATCCGGGGTTCTATGCTGAGCAGTTC. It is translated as CTCSADPGFYAEQF. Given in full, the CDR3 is CTCSADPGFYAEQFF. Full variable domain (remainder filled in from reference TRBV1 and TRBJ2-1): VTLLEQNPRWRLVPRGQAVNLRCILKNSQYPWMSWYQQDLQKQLQWLFTLRSPGDKEVKSLPGADYLATRVTDTELRLQVANMSQGRTLYCTCSADPGFYAEQFFGPGTRLTVL.

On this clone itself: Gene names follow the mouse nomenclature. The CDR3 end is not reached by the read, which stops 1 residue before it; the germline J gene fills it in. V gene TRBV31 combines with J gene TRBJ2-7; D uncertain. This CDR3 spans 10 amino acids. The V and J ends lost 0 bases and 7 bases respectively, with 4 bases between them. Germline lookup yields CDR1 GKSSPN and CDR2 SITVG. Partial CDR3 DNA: TGTGCCTGGAGTCTAGGAGAACAGTAC. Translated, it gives CAWSLGEQY. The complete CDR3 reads CAWSLGEQYF.

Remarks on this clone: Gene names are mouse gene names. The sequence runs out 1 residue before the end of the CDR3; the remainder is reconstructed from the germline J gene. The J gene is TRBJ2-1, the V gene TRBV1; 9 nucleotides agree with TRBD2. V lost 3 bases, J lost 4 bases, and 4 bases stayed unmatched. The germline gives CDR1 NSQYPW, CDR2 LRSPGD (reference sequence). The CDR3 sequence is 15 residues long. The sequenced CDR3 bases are TGCACCTGCAGTGCGCCTGGGGGGGTGTATGCTGAGCAGTTC. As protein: CTCSAPGGVYAEQF. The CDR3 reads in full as CTCSAPGGVYAEQFF.

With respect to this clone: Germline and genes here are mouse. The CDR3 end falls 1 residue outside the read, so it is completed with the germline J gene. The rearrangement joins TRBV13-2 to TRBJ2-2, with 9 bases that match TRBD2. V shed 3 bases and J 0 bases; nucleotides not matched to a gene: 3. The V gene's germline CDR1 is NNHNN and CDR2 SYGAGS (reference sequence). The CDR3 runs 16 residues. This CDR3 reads CASGAYWGANTGQLYF. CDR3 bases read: TGTGCCAGCGGTGCCTACTGGGGGGCAAACACCGGGCAGCTCTAC.

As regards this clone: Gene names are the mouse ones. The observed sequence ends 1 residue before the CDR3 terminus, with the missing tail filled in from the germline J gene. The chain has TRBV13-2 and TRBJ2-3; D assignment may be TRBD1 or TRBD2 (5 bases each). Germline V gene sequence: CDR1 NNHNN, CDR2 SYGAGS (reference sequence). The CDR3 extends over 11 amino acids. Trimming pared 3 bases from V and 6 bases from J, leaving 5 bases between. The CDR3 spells CASGGGETLYF. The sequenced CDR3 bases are TGTGCCAGCGGTGGGGGCGAAACGCTGTAT.

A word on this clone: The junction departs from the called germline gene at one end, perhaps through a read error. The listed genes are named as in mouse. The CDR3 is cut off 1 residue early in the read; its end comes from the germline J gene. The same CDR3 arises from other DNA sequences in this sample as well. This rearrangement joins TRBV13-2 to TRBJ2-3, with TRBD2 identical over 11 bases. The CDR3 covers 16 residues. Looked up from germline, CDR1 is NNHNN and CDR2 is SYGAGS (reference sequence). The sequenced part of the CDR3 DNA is TGTGCCAGCGGTGAAACTGGGGGGGCGCGTGCAGAGACGCTGTAT. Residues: CASGETGGARAETLY. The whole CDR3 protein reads CASGETGGARAETLYF.

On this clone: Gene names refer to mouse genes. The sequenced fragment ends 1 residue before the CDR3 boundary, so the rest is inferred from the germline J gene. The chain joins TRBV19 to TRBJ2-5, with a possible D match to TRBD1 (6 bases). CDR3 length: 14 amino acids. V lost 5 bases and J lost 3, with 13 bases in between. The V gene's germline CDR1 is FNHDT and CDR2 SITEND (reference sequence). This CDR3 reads CASSLPGQQDTQYF. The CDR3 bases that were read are TGTGCCAGCAGCCTTCCGGGACAACAAGACACCCAGTAC. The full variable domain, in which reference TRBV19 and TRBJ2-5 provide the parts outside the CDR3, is GGIITQTPKFLIGQEGQKLTLKCQQNFNHDTMYWYRQDSGKGLRLIYYSITENDLQKGDLSEGYDASREKKSSFSLTVTSAQKNEMAVFLCASSLPGQQDTQYFGPGTRLLVL.

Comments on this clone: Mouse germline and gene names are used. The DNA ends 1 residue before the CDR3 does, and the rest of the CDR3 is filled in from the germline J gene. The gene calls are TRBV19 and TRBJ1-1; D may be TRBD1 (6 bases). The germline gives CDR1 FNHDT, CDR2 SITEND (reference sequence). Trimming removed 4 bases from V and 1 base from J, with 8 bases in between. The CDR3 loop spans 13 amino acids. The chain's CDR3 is CASSHRVNTEVFF. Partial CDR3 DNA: TGTGCCAGCAGTCACAGGGTAAACACAGAAGTCTTC. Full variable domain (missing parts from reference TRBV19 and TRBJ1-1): GGIITQTPKFLIGQEGQKLTLKCQQNFNHDTMYWYRQDSGKGLRLIYYSITENDLQKGDLSEGYDASREKKSSFSLTVTSAQKNEMAVFLCASSHRVNTEVFFGKGTRLTVV.

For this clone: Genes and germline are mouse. The CDR3 here is CASSQDPGKNQAPLF. CDR3 DNA, as far as it was read: TGTGCCAGCAGCCAAGACCCAGGGAAAAACCAGGCTCCGCTT. The gene calls are TRBV5 and TRBJ1-5; possibly TRBD1 for D (5 bases). The DNA ends 1 residue before the CDR3 does, and the rest of the CDR3 is filled in from the germline J gene. V was cut by 0 bases and J by 4 bases, with 10 bases left in between. Germline V gene sequence: CDR1 LGHNA, CDR2 YNLKQL (reference sequence). The CDR3 covers 15 residues.

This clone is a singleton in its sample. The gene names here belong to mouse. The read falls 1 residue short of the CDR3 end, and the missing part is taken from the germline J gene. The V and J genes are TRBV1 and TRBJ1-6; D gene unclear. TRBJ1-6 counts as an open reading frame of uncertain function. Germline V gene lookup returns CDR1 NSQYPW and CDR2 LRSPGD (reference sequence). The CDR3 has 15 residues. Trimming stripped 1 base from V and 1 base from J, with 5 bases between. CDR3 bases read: TGCACCTGCAGTGCAGGAGTATCCTATAATTCGCCCCTCTAC. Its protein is CTCSAGVSYNSPLY. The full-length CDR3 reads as CTCSAGVSYNSPLYF.

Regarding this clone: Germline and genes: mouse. The CDR3 protein is CAWSLGNQNTLYF. CDR3 DNA, as far as it was read: TGTGCCTGGAGTCTCGGGAATCAAAACACCTTGTAC. This chain links TRBV31 with TRBJ2-4; D not resolved. The read ends 1 residue before the CDR3 terminus; that terminus is restored from the germline J gene. The CDR3 length is 13 residues. The germline CDR1 and CDR2 sequences are GKSSPN and SITVG. The V and J ends lost 0 bases and 2 bases respectively, with 6 bases between them.

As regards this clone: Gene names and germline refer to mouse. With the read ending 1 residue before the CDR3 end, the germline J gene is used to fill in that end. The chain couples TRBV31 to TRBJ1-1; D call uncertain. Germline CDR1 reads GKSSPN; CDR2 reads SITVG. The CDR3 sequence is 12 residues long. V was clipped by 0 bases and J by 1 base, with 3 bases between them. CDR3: CAWSLGNTEVFF. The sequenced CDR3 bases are TGTGCCTGGAGTCTGGGGAACACAGAAGTCTTC.

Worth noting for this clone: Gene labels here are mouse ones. The chain's CDR3 is CASSQQNERLFF. The sequenced part of the CDR3 DNA is TGTGCCAGCAGCCAGCAGAACGAAAGATTATTT. The gene calls are TRBV13-2 and TRBJ1-4, with D hard to call. The sequenced fragment ends 1 residue before the CDR3 boundary, so the rest is inferred from the germline J gene. Between the trimmed V and J ends, which lost 7 bases and 5 bases, there was a span of 9 bases. Per germline, CDR1 NNHNN and CDR2 SYGAGS (reference sequence). CDR3 length: 12 amino acids.

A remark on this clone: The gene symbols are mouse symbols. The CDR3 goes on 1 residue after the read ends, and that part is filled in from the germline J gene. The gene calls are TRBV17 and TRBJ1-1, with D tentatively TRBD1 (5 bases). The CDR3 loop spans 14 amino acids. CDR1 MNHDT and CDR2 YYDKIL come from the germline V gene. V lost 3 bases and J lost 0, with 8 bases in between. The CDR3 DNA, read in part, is TGTGCTAGCAGTAGGGACACTGCAAACACAGAAGTCTTC. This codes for CASSRDTANTEVF. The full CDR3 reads CASSRDTANTEVFF.

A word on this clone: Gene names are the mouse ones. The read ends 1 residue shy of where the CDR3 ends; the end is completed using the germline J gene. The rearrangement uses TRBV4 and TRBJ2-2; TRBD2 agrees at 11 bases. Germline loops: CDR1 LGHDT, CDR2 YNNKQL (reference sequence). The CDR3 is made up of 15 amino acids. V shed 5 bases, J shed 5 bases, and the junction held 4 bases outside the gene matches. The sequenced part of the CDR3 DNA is TGTGCCAGCAGCATACTGGGGGGGCGTACCGGGCAGCTCTAC. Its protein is CASSILGGRTGQLY. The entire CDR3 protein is CASSILGGRTGQLYF.

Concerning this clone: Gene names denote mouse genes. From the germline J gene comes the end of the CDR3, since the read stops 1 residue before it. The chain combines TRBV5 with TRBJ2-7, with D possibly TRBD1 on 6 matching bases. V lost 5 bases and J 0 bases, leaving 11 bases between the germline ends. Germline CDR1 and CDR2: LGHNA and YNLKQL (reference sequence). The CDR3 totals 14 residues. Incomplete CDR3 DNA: TGTGCCAGCAGCTCGACAGGAAGCTCCTATGAACAGTAC. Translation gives CASSSTGSSYEQY. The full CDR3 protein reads CASSSTGSSYEQYF.